The 22 T cell receptor beta chains below come from one sample, sequenced in a study of T cells in Graves' hyperthyroidism and ophthalmopathy. Template material for amplifying TCR beta CDR3 regions consisted of RNA transcripts. HTBI primers were employed in a first-round RT-PCR of the TCR CDR3. Each CDR3 protein is one row after TCRdb ran MiXCR on the multiplex PCR reads. The data show about 55,000 distinct CDR3 sequences, about 57% seen once. The sample taken for sequencing was blood. The receptor set was obtained from a woman in her sixties or seventies with Graves' ophthalmopathy.

The genes are TRBV20-1 and TRBJ2-3; 11 bases are shared with TRBD2. The germline CDR1 and CDR2 sequences are DFQATT and SNEGSKA (reference sequence). The CDR3 is 15 amino acids. J was trimmed by 2 bases and V by 6 bases; bases with no gene match: 7. CDR3 coding DNA: TGCAGTGCCGGAACGGGACTAGCGGCCACAGATACGCAGTATTTT. This translates into CSAGTGLAATDTQYF.

This clonotype is labeled as medium-sized. The chain is built from TRBV10-3 and TRBJ1-2; TRBD1 matches at 9 bases. Per germline, CDR1 ENHRY and CDR2 SYGVKD. The CDR3 is made up of 15 amino acids. The V and J ends lost 3 bases and 4 bases, in that order; junction bases with no gene match: 6. CDR3 sequence (DNA): TGTGCCATCAGTGAAGAGACAGGGGGAATCTATGGCTACACCTTC. Its translation: CAISEETGGIYGYTF.

This clonotype was detected ten times or more. CDR3 residues: CASSFLPSGSSTDTQYF. The CDR3 coding sequence is TGTGCCAGCAGCTTCCTCCCTAGCGGGTCTAGCACAGATACGCAGTATTTT. The chain uses TRBV7-9 and TRBJ2-3, with 8 positions matching TRBD2. The germline gives CDR1 SEHNR, CDR2 FQNEAQ (reference sequence). V lost 3 bases and J lost 0; bases outside the gene matches: 8. There are 17 residues in the CDR3.

Concerning this clonotype itself: The junction departs from the called germline gene at one end, perhaps through a read error. The chain has TRBV15 and TRBJ1-5; D may be TRBD1 (6 bases). This CDR3 is 15 amino acids long. Germline loops: CDR1 LNHNV, CDR2 YYDKDF (reference sequence). CDR3 residues: CATGGRRGGNQLQYF. CDR3 coding DNA: TGTGCCACCGGAGGCCGCAGGGGTGGAAATCAGCTCCAGTACTTT.

This clonotype was seen at least ten times. The chain's CDR3 is CASSSPSYEQYF. The CDR3 DNA reads TGTGCCAGCAGCTCACCCAGCTACGAGCAGTACTTC. V and J are TRBV7-2 and TRBJ2-7; no definite D call. Trimming took 4 bases from V and 3 from J, leaving 7 bases between them. Germline V gene lookup returns CDR1 SGHTA and CDR2 FQGNSA. The CDR3 has 12 residues.

This clonotype was detected many times. The chain employs TRBV19 and TRBJ2-1; a weak D match, TRBD1 (5 bases). The germline V gene encodes CDR1 LNHDA and CDR2 SQIVND (reference sequence). Trimming took 6 bases from V and 0 from J, leaving 12 bases between them. CDR3 length: 15 residues. CDR3 residues: CASSTDSYSYNEQFF. The CDR3 DNA is TGTGCCAGTAGCACAGACAGCTACTCCTACAATGAGCAGTTCTTC.

This sequence joins TRBV7-2 and TRBJ2-7; the D call may be TRBD1 or TRBD2 (5 bases each). This CDR3 contains 15 residues. V was shortened by 1 base and J by 8 bases, with 18 bases between the two germline ends. CDR1 and CDR2 (germline): SGHTA, FQGNSA. The CDR3 region is CASSLDRRRQPQQYF. The CDR3 DNA is TGTGCCAGCAGCTTAGACAGGAGGAGGCAGCCCCAGCAGTACTTC.

V gene TRBV20-1 combines with J gene TRBJ2-7, with 12 bases identical to TRBD2. Looked up from germline, CDR1 is DFQATT and CDR2 is SNEGSKA (reference sequence). CDR3 length equals 13 residues. Written as DNA, the CDR3 is TGCAGGGTCGCTAGCGGGAGGGCCCACGAGCAGTACTTC. Amino acids: CRVASGRAHEQYF.

The chain couples TRBV9 to TRBJ1-1, with D perhaps TRBD1 (6 bases). V was cut by 3 bases and J by 5 bases, with 14 bases left in between. CDR1 is SGDLS, CDR2 YYNGEE, per germline. This CDR3 is 14 amino acids long. CDR3: CASSAGAGYTEAFF. As DNA, the CDR3 is TGTGCCAGCAGCGCGGGGGCAGGGTATACTGAAGCTTTCTTT.

The rearrangement joins TRBV5-1 to TRBJ2-2; D gene ambiguous. CDR3 size: 13 residues. V was cut by 4 bases and J by 3 bases, with 7 bases left in between. Per germline, CDR1 SGHRS and CDR2 YFSETQ. The CDR3 region is CASSADYTGELFF. Written as DNA, the CDR3 is TGCGCCAGCAGCGCCGACTACACCGGGGAGCTGTTTTTT.

This clonotype was seen repeatedly, ten times or more. This rearrangement joins TRBV28 to TRBJ1-2, with D unclear. The germline V gene encodes CDR1 MDHEN and CDR2 SYDVKM. This CDR3 contains 12 residues. The ends were cut back, 5 bases at V and 4 bases at J, with 8 bases in the middle. The CDR3 coding sequence is TGTGCCAGCAGTGGTGGCCTCTATGGCTACACCTTC. Encoded protein: CASSGGLYGYTF.

CDR3 nucleotides: TGTGCCTGGAGGTCACGGACTAGCGGGAGTATAATCTACGAGCAGTACTTC. Protein: CAWRSRTSGSIIYEQYF. The J gene is TRBJ2-7, the V gene TRBV30, with TRBD2 matching over 13 bases. This CDR3 contains 17 residues. Germline lookup yields CDR1 GTSNPN and CDR2 SVGIG (reference sequence). V shed 3 bases, J shed 3 bases, and the junction held 11 bases outside the gene matches.

This clonotype was counted at least ten times. The chain uses TRBV7-9 and TRBJ2-1; 12 bases line up with TRBD1. This CDR3 contains 14 residues. The trim removed 5 bases at V and 8 bases at J, leaving 4 bases unmatched. Germline values: CDR1 SEHNR, CDR2 FQNEAQ (reference sequence). The CDR3 bases are TGTGCCAGCAGCCGGGACAGGGGGCCCGATGAGCAGTTCTTC. Translation gives CASSRDRGPDEQFF.

The CDR3 DNA sequence: TGTGCCAGTAGTACTAGCTTCGATGAGCAGTTCTTC. Protein sequence: CASSTSFDEQFF. The J gene is TRBJ2-1, the V gene TRBV19, with a weak D call TRBD2 (5 bases). V dropped 4 bases and J dropped 8 bases, with 9 bases sitting between them. The CDR3 contains 12 residues. The V gene's germline CDR1 is LNHDA and CDR2 SQIVND (reference sequence).

CDR3 nucleotide sequence: TGTGCCAGCAGCTTAGGTAGGGGGCAGGCCAACTATGAGCAGTTCTTC. This encodes CASSLGRGQANYEQFF. The chain is built from TRBV7-2 and TRBJ2-1, with 7 bases fitting TRBD1. V dropped 1 base and J dropped 8; count of bases not matched to a gene: 11. Germline CDR1 reads SGHTA; CDR2 reads FQGNSA. The CDR3 is made up of 16 amino acids.

This clonotype has a count of ten or more. The genes are TRBV13 and TRBJ2-7; 7 bases fit TRBD2. Trimming removed 7 bases from V and 3 bases from J; junction bases left unmatched: 15. The CDR3 has 16 amino acids. Germline lookup yields CDR1 PRHDT and CDR2 FYEKMQ (reference sequence). DNA for the CDR3: TGTGCCAGCAAATCTCGCCTAGCGGACCGTCACTACGAGCAGTACTTC. Protein sequence: CASKSRLADRHYEQYF.

This clonotype occurred many times. The chain has TRBV6-1 and TRBJ1-1; the D gene is possibly TRBD1 (5 bases). CDR3 size: 14 residues. Germline CDR1 reads MNHNS; CDR2 reads SASEGT. V gave up 7 bases and J gave up 1 base, with 13 bases separating them. As DNA, the CDR3 is TGTGCCAGCACCGCACGGCAGGGGAACACTGAAGCTTTCTTT. Translating it yields CASTARQGNTEAFF.

This clonotype was counted between two and nine times. The gene calls are TRBV7-2 and TRBJ1-1; no clear D. CDR1 is SGHTA, CDR2 FQGNSA, per germline. This CDR3 has 13 amino acids. V was shortened by 1 base and J by 11 bases, with 14 bases between the two germline ends. CDR3 residues: CASSLEDLGLAFF. The CDR3 region has the DNA TGTGCCAGCAGCTTAGAGGATTTGGGTCTTGCTTTCTTT.

This chain uses TRBV6-5 with TRBJ1-1; D possibly corresponds to TRBD1 (5 bases). Germline V gene lookup returns CDR1 MNHEY and CDR2 SVGAGI. V was clipped by 5 bases and J by 4 bases, with 14 bases between them. The CDR3 spans 14 residues. CDR3 sequence: CASSRSGGFTEAFF. The CDR3 nucleotides are TGTGCCAGCAGTCGCTCCGGGGGGTTCACTGAAGCTTTCTTT.

V usage is TRBV12-3 or TRBV12-4 and J usage is TRBJ2-1; 10 positions agree with TRBD2. This CDR3 comprises 14 residues. J gave up 5 bases and V 3 bases, and 1 base lay outside the gene matches. CDR3 DNA sequence: TGTGCCAGCAGTTTCCTAGCGGGAGACAATGAGCAGTTCTTC. This codes for CASSFLAGDNEQFF.

This clonotype was recorded at least ten times. The chain employs TRBV20-1 and TRBJ2-5; D possibly uses TRBD1 or TRBD2 (6 bases each). The CDR3 has 13 amino acids. Per the germline V gene, CDR1 is DFQATT and CDR2 is SNEGSKA (reference sequence). The V and J ends lost 5 bases and 5 bases respectively, with 15 bases between them. The CDR3 is CSASRGVMETQYF. As DNA, the CDR3 is TGCAGTGCTTCAAGGGGGGTTATGGAGACCCAGTACTTC.

This clonotype was detected a few times. A much larger clone lies a single base off, so this may be a read error. The rearrangement uses TRBV3-1 and TRBJ1-4; D might be TRBD1 (6 bases). This CDR3 has 14 amino acids. CDR1 is LGHDT, CDR2 YNNKEL, per germline (reference sequence). For the CDR3, the DNA is TGTGCCAGCAGCGCCGGGACAACTAATGAAAGACTGTTTTTT. The encoded protein is CASSAGTTNERLFF.